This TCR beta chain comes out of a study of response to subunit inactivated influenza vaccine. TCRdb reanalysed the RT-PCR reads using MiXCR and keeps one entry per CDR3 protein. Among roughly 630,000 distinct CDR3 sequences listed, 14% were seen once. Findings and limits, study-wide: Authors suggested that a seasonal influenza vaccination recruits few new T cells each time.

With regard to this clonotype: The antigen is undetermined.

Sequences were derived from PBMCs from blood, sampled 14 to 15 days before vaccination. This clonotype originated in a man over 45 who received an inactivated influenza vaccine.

CDR3 residues: CSVAGLETEAFF. DNA for the CDR3: TGCAGCGTTGCCGGCCTTGAGACTGAAGCTTTCTTT. This rearrangement joins TRBV29-1 to TRBJ1-1; no reliable D call. V was trimmed by 4 bases and J by 5 bases, leaving 11 bases between them. Germline V CDR1 and CDR2: SQVTM, ANQGSEA. This CDR3 contains 12 residues.